This T cell receptor (beta chain) appears in the sequencing data of a study of CD8 T cells in Susac syndrome. With random hexamers, about 0.5 to 1 ug RNA was reverse transcribed. TCR beta CDR3 was amplified by immunoSEQ covering 54 Vbeta and 13 Jbeta. One entry per CDR3 protein results from TCRdb running MiXCR on the immunoSEQ multiplex PCR reads. The table has more than 75,000 distinct CDR3 sequences, over 90% seen once. Details on this clonotype: The antigen is undetermined.

Overall study findings and caveats: By the study's own acknowledgment, its TCR sequencing and HLA analysis included relatively few individuals.

The V gene lost 0 bases and the J gene lost 2 bases, with 12 bases spanning the gap. The CDR3 totals 16 residues. The germline gives CDR1 MGHRA, CDR2 YSYEKL. The sequenced target, TCR beta, came from blood CD8+ and CD4+ T cells. The receptor was derived from a human donor in good health. This chain connects TRBV4-1 to TRBJ2-3; tentatively, D is TRBD1 (6 bases). The sample comprised CD8+ T cells from PBMCs. The chain's CDR3 is CASSQEAGANTDTQYF. In nucleotides, the CDR3 is TGCGCCAGCAGCCAAGAGGCAGGGGCCAACACAGATACGCAGTATTTT.